One and the same sample provided the 11 T cell receptor beta chains below, sequenced in a study of cytotoxic CD8 clonotypes in ibrutinib-treated CLL. Produced via immunoSEQ multiplex PCR; TCRdb's table is partial and in-frame only. The sample contains around 200,000 clones, 70% to 75% of which appear only once. Sequenced material: PBMCs, taken after 12 months of ibrutinib treatment. The receptors were sampled from a human donor with chronic lymphocytic leukemia.

A few counts support this clone. The chain is built from TRBV6-1 and TRBJ1-2; no firm D call. The CDR3 is 14 amino acids. Per the germline V gene, CDR1 is MNHNS and CDR2 is SASEGT. Trimming removed 6 bases from V and 5 bases from J, with 16 bases in between. CDR3 DNA: TGTGCCAGCAGGGGCGTTGGGCGAGGGTATGGCTACACCTTC. Its protein product is CASRGVGRGYGYTF.

The CDR3 region is CASSLGGPANTGELFF. DNA of the CDR3: TGCGCCAGCAGCTTAGGCGGCCCCGCGAACACCGGGGAGCTGTTTTTT. This rearrangement joins TRBV5-1 to TRBJ2-2; D ambiguous. Per germline, CDR1 SGHRS and CDR2 YFSETQ. The V end was cut by 2 bases, the J end by 0 bases, with 11 bases between. This CDR3 has 16 residues.

This chain uses TRBV6-5 with TRBJ1-1; D may be TRBD1 (5 bases). The ends were cut back, 6 bases at V and 3 bases at J, with 14 bases in the middle. Germline CDR1 MNHEY, CDR2 SVGAGI. The CDR3 loop spans 14 amino acids. CDR3 DNA sequence: TGTGCCAGCAGAACGCGGGGGGGGGACACTGAAGCTTTCTTT. It translates to CASRTRGGDTEAFF.

This chain links TRBV5-1 with TRBJ1-1, with D maybe TRBD1 (5 bases). This CDR3 has 15 amino acids. CDR1 and CDR2 (germline): SGHRS, YFSETQ. V lost 2 bases and J lost 1, with 12 bases in between. This CDR3 reads CASSFAGGPNTEAFF. The CDR3, as DNA: TGCGCCAGCAGCTTCGCCGGGGGACCGAACACTGAAGCTTTCTTT.

J is TRBJ2-7 and V is TRBV9, with D perhaps TRBD2 (7 bases). Germline-derived CDR1 and CDR2 are SGDLS and YYNGEE. The CDR3 contains 14 residues. The V gene lost 4 bases and the J gene lost 6 bases, with 17 bases spanning the gap. The DNA of the CDR3 is TGTGCCAGCAGCCCCGGTGGGGGGGCCGGCGAGCAGTACTTC. Protein sequence: CASSPGGGAGEQYF.

Written as DNA, the CDR3 is TGTGCCAGCTCACCACAGGCAGCAACCACCTACGAGCAGTACTTC. It specifies CASSPQAATTYEQYF. The rearrangement uses TRBV18 and TRBJ2-7, with unresolved D. The germline CDR1 and CDR2 sequences are KGHSH and LQKENI. V lost 1 base to trimming and J lost 2 bases, with 12 bases between them. There are 15 residues in the CDR3. The full variable domain, with the rest looked up from reference TRBV18 and TRBJ2-7, is NAGVMQNPRHLVRRRGQEARLRCSPMKGHSHVYWYRQLPEEGLKFMVYLQKENIIDESGMPKERFSAEFPKEGPSILRIQQVVRGDSAAYFCASSPQAATTYEQYFGPGTRLTVT.

This chain joins TRBV11-2 and TRBJ2-7, with D hard to call. Germline CDR1 and CDR2: SGHAT and FQNNGV. V was pared by 5 bases and J by 2 bases, with 13 bases between. The CDR3 has 14 residues. The CDR3 DNA follows: TGTGCCAGCAGCCCGTGGTCCTTTCCCTACGAGCAGTACTTC. This sequence encodes CASSPWSFPYEQYF.

In its sample, this clone was seen a few times. This rearrangement joins TRBV18 to TRBJ1-1; the D gene is possibly TRBD1 (6 bases). V lost 3 bases and J lost 2, with 10 bases in between. The CDR3 sequence is 14 residues long. CDR1 is KGHSH and CDR2 is LQKENI in the germline V gene. The CDR3 loop reads CASSPDRKNTEAFF. The DNA for the CDR3 is TGTGCCAGCTCACCCGACAGGAAAAACACTGAAGCTTTCTTT.

The chain has TRBV5-1 and TRBJ1-6; 7 bases align to TRBD1. From germline, CDR1 is SGHRS and CDR2 YFSETQ. With 2 bases clipped from V and 3 bases from J, the junction kept 2 bases outside the gene matches. This CDR3 has 15 amino acids. The CDR3 loop is CASSFGTDYNSPLHF. In nucleotides, the CDR3 is TGCGCCAGCAGCTTCGGGACAGACTATAATTCACCCCTCCACTTT. Variable domain in full (rest from reference TRBV5-1 and TRBJ1-6): KAGVTQTPRYLIKTRGQQVTLSCSPISGHRSVSWYQQTPGQGLQFLFEYFSETQRNKGNFPGRFSGRQFSNSRSEMNVSTLELGDSALYLCASSFGTDYNSPLHFGNGTRLTVT.

This sequence joins TRBV5-1 and TRBJ1-2; D not resolved. Germline V gene lookup returns CDR1 SGHRS and CDR2 YFSETQ. The CDR3 has 15 residues. V was pared by 4 bases and J by 0 bases, with 13 bases between. The CDR3: CASSLLLGSNYGYTF. The CDR3 nucleotides read TGCGCCAGCAGCCTCCTTCTGGGTTCTAACTATGGCTACACCTTC.

The chain has TRBV18 and TRBJ1-5; TRBD1 is a possible D gene (6 bases). Germline CDR1 reads KGHSH; CDR2 reads LQKENI. V was cut by 4 bases and J by 3 bases, with 13 bases left in between. The CDR3 runs 15 residues. CDR3 DNA: TGTGCCAGCTCACAAAACAGGGCGGACAATCAGCCCCAGCATTTT. Its translation: CASSQNRADNQPQHF.